The rows below give T cell receptor beta chains drawn from one sample of a study of T cell clones after liver transplantation. Sequenced by immunoSEQ multiplex PCR; TCRdb stores in-frame clones only, minus some. The data show approximately 71,000 clones, about 92% seen once. Source: CD4+ T cells from blood, taken less than 26 months after liver transplant. Every receptor here comes from a human patient who received a liver transplant. Some T cells may arise from the graft donor. Both conserved end residues are part of each CDR3. A D gene is named only where the DNA matches it firmly. The size field is filled for only some rows; it gives once, few, many or a size class.

V	size	J	D	CDR3	DNA
TRBV7-2	-	TRBJ2-5	-	CASSLSGTQETQYF	TGTGCCAGCAGCTTGAGCGGAACTCAAGAGACCCAGTACTTC
TRBV2	-	TRBJ2-6	-	CASRRDGDSGANVLTF	TGTGCCAGCAGAAGGGACGGAGACTCTGGGGCCAACGTCCTGACTTTC
TRBV7-9	-	TRBJ2-2	TRBD2	CASSLVMGLGTGELFF	TGTGCCAGCAGCTTAGTTATGGGACTAGGAACCGGGGAGCTGTTTTTT
TRBV9	-	TRBJ1-1	-	CASSVALVAGAEAFF	TGTGCCAGCAGCGTAGCCCTAGTGGCCGGGGCTGAAGCTTTCTTT
TRBV27	once	TRBJ2-7	TRBD1	CASRTGGQREQYF	TGTGCCAGCAGGACAGGGGGCCAACGCGAGCAGTACTTC
TRBV28	-	TRBJ1-3	-	CASSSDRASGNTIYF	TGTGCCAGCAGTTCCGACAGAGCGTCTGGAAACACCATATATTTT
TRBV18	once	TRBJ1-3	-	CASSQLGAGRAGNTIYF	TGTGCCAGCTCACAATTAGGGGCTGGTAGGGCCGGAAACACCATATATTTT
TRBV6-6	-	TRBJ2-2	-	CASSYVLALSAGELFF	TGTGCCAGCAGTTATGTGCTAGCGTTGTCAGCCGGGGAGCTGTTTTTT
TRBV7-6	-	TRBJ2-2	TRBD2	CASSPGLAGGPRDTGELFF	TGTGCCAGCAGCCCGGGACTAGCGGGAGGGCCTAGGGACACCGGGGAGCTGTTTTTT
TRBV29-1	-	TRBJ2-7	-	CSVELPWDTYEQYF	TGCAGCGTTGAGCTCCCCTGGGACACCTACGAGCAGTACTTC
TRBV6-6	-	TRBJ2-7	TRBD2	CASSYRTSGSSYEQYF	TGTGCCAGCAGTTACCGGACTAGCGGGTCGTCCTACGAGCAGTACTTC
TRBV11-2	-	TRBJ2-2	TRBD2	CASSLNLNVLADTGELFF	TGTGCCAGCAGCTTGAATCTTAACGTACTAGCGGACACCGGGGAGCTGTTTTTT
TRBV30	-	TRBJ2-6	-	CAWKRISGANVLTF	TGTGCCTGGAAAAGGATCTCTGGGGCCAACGTCCTGACTTTC
TRBV2	-	TRBJ2-5	-	CASSQRRGDETQYF	TGTGCCAGCAGTCAGAGGCGCGGGGATGAGACCCAGTACTTC
TRBV6-1	-	TRBJ1-5	-	CASIEFSPNQPQHF	TGTGCCAGCATCGAGTTTAGTCCCAATCAGCCCCAGCATTTT
TRBV9	-	TRBJ2-1	-	CASSVQGVSNEQFF	TGTGCCAGCAGCGTTCAAGGGGTTAGTAATGAGCAGTTCTTC
TRBV5-1	-	TRBJ2-4	TRBD1	CASSQGTVTANIQYF	TGCGCCAGCAGCCAGGGGACAGTGACGGCAAACATTCAGTACTTC
TRBV29-1	-	TRBJ2-3	-	CSVDLNPGDTQYF	TGCAGCGTTGATCTCAACCCCGGGGATACGCAGTATTTT
TRBV9	-	TRBJ2-1	TRBD1	CASSVGTGQQFF	TGTGCCAGCAGCGTCGGGACAGGGCAGCAGTTCTTC
TRBV19	few	TRBJ1-1	TRBD1	CASKAGDRGSGTEAFF	TGTGCCAGTAAGGCGGGGGACAGGGGGTCCGGCACTGAAGCTTTCTTT
TRBV7-8	-	TRBJ1-4	TRBD1	CASSSMTGTGAEKLFF	TGTGCCAGCAGCTCCATGACCGGGACAGGGGCTGAAAAACTGTTTTTT
TRBV19	-	TRBJ1-2	-	CASSISSGRSNYGYTF	TGTGCCAGTAGTATATCGTCCGGGAGGTCCAACTATGGCTACACCTTC
TRBV2	-	TRBJ1-2	-	CASRGQNYGYTF	TGTGCCAGCAGAGGACAGAACTATGGCTACACCTTC
TRBV19	-	TRBJ2-1	-	CASSGVWAGKNEQFF	TGTGCCAGTAGCGGGGTGTGGGCAGGGAAAAATGAGCAGTTCTTC
TRBV11-2	once	TRBJ2-1	TRBD1	CASSSPTGLYNEQFF	TGTGCCAGCAGCTCTCCGACAGGGTTATACAATGAGCAGTTCTTC
TRBV27	-	TRBJ1-1	TRBD1	CASRPLLDRGYTEAFF	TGTGCCAGCAGACCCCTATTGGACAGGGGATACACTGAAGCTTTCTTT
TRBV20-1	-	TRBJ1-1	-	CSVGVTEAFF	TGCAGTGTAGGGGTCACTGAAGCTTTCTTT
TRBV29-1	-	TRBJ1-3	-	CSVEDSGNTIYF	TGCAGCGTTGAAGACTCTGGAAACACCATATATTTT
TRBV28	-	TRBJ2-1	-	CASTPTTGAHNEQFF	TGTGCCAGCACCCCAACCACCGGGGCCCACAATGAGCAGTTCTTC
TRBV2	-	TRBJ2-1	-	CASSRTWIYNEQFF	TGTGCCAGCAGTCGGACTTGGATTTACAATGAGCAGTTCTTC
TRBV29-1	-	TRBJ2-7	TRBD2	CSVEDRGRAREQYF	TGCAGCGTTGAAGATCGCGGGAGGGCCAGAGAGCAGTACTTC
TRBV28	-	TRBJ2-7	-	CASNLGRYEQYF	TGTGCCAGCAATCTAGGACGGTACGAGCAGTACTTC
TRBV11-3	-	TRBJ2-7	-	CASSLGGTSYEQYF	TGTGCCAGCAGCTTAGGGGGGACCTCCTACGAGCAGTACTTC
TRBV19	-	TRBJ2-3	TRBD2	CASSIGTSGSADTQYF	TGTGCCAGTAGTATAGGTACCAGCGGGAGTGCAGATACGCAGTATTTT
TRBV5-6	-	TRBJ2-3	TRBD2	CASSWGTSGTPDTQYF	TGTGCCAGCAGTTGGGGGACTAGCGGGACCCCAGATACGCAGTATTTT
TRBV9	-	TRBJ2-7	TRBD1	CASSVDDRGTEQYF	TGTGCCAGCAGCGTAGATGACAGGGGAACCGAGCAGTACTTC
TRBV19	-	TRBJ1-3	-	CASSIGVRVGGNTIYF	TGTGCCAGTAGTATAGGCGTCCGAGTGGGAGGAAACACCATATATTTT
TRBV7-2	-	TRBJ2-2	-	CASSLRRDGELFF	TGTGCCAGCAGCCTAAGGAGGGACGGGGAGCTGTTTTTT
TRBV11-3	-	TRBJ2-7	TRBD2	CASSPLGTSGSEQYF	TGTGCCAGCAGCCCCCTTGGGACTAGCGGTTCCGAGCAGTACTTC
TRBV28	once	TRBJ2-3	-	CASSPPGISTDTQYF	TGTGCCAGCAGCCCCCCCGGGATTAGCACAGATACGCAGTATTTT
TRBV5-3	-	TRBJ2-3	TRBD1	CARSLGGTGGSADTQYF	TGTGCCAGAAGCTTGGGAGGGACAGGGGGCTCGGCAGATACGCAGTATTTT
TRBV7-3	-	TRBJ2-3	TRBD2	CASSLKSLAAADTQYF	TGTGCCAGCAGCCTAAAGAGTCTAGCGGCCGCAGATACGCAGTATTTT
TRBV7-2	-	TRBJ2-2	-	CASSPFGTGELFF	TGTGCCAGCAGCCCCTTTGGCACCGGGGAGCTGTTTTTT
TRBV7-2	-	TRBJ1-5	-	CASSTRDSNQPQHF	TGTGCCAGCAGCACTCGGGATAGCAATCAGCCCCAGCATTTT
TRBV18	-	TRBJ2-1	TRBD2	CASSPGLAGYLSNEQFF	TGTGCCAGCTCACCAGGACTAGCGGGATACTTGAGCAATGAGCAGTTCTTC
TRBV5-4	-	TRBJ1-4	-	CASSLDPTNEKLFF	TGTGCCAGCAGCTTGGACCCAACTAATGAAAAACTGTTTTTT
TRBV5-1	-	TRBJ2-1	-	CASSPIAETYNEQFF	TGCGCCAGCAGTCCTATAGCGGAAACCTACAATGAGCAGTTCTTC
TRBV15	-	TRBJ1-4	TRBD1	CATSQGNRPGGNGEKLFF	TGTGCCACCAGCCAAGGAAATCGCCCAGGGGGCAACGGTGAAAAACTGTTTTTT
TRBV30	-	TRBJ1-1	-	CAWEGVGVNTEAFF	TGTGCCTGGGAGGGGGTTGGGGTGAACACTGAAGCTTTCTTT
TRBV4-1	-	TRBJ2-1	TRBD2	CASSQQGLAADNEQFF	TGCGCCAGCAGCCAGCAGGGACTAGCGGCTGACAATGAGCAGTTCTTC